The 20 T cell receptor beta chains presented below share a single source sample, sequenced in a study of technical replicates of blood from a handful of donors. The assay was immunoSEQ multiplex PCR, and TCRdb's table has in-frame clones only and misses some. Of 100,000 or so clones in the sample, around 96% were seen once. Sequenced material: T cells isolated from PBMCs. These receptors were obtained from a human donor in good health.

Concerning this clone: The junction departs from the called germline gene at one end, perhaps through a read error. This chain links TRBV7-7 with TRBJ2-5; 14 bases agree with TRBD2. This CDR3 contains 15 residues. CDR1 and CDR2 from the germline V gene are SSHAT and FNYEAQ (reference sequence). In nucleotides, the CDR3 is TGTGCTAGCAGCGCAGGACTAGCGGGAGGAGAGACCCAGTACTTC. It is translated as CASSAGLAGGETQYF.

The J gene is TRBJ1-1, the V gene TRBV6-1; D gene ambiguous. This CDR3 is built from 13 residues. Germline CDR1 is MNHNS and CDR2 is SASEGT. The V and J ends lost 2 bases and 4 bases respectively, with 8 bases between them. The CDR3, as DNA: TGTGCCAGCAGTGAACGGGTAGGCACTGAAGCTTTCTTT. Its protein product is CASSERVGTEAFF.

This chain joins TRBV19 and TRBJ2-5, with TRBD1 identical over 7 bases. V lost 1 base, J lost 1 base, and 9 bases stayed unmatched. From germline, CDR1 is LNHDA and CDR2 SQIVND (reference sequence). This CDR3 comprises 17 residues. The CDR3 sequence is CASSIGRGQEPQETQYF. DNA for the CDR3: TGTGCCAGTAGTATAGGGAGAGGACAGGAGCCCCAAGAGACCCAGTACTTC. The full variable domain, in which reference TRBV19 and TRBJ2-5 provide the parts outside the CDR3, is DGGITQSPKYLFRKEGQNVTLSCEQNLNHDAMYWYRQDPGQGLRLIYYSQIVNDFQKGDIAEGYSVSREKKESFPLTVTSAQKNPTAFYLCASSIGRGQEPQETQYFGPGTRLLVL.

The chain recombines TRBV5-1 with TRBJ2-1; a weak D match, TRBD1 (5 bases). The CDR3 totals 16 residues. The V and J ends lost 4 bases and 0 bases respectively, with 14 bases between them. Germline CDR1 reads SGHRS; CDR2 reads YFSETQ. CDR3 coding DNA: TGCGCCAGCAGCGCCTCGAAGGGGCGCTCCTACAATGAGCAGTTCTTC. It is translated as CASSASKGRSYNEQFF.

V is TRBV2 and J is TRBJ2-5; D remains unclear. Germline V gene lookup returns CDR1 SNHLY and CDR2 FYNNEI. This CDR3 spans 12 amino acids. V was clipped by 7 bases and J by 3 bases, with 9 bases between them. CDR3 sequence (DNA): TGTGCCAGCAAAGACGGAGAAGAGACCCAGTACTTC. It translates to CASKDGEETQYF. Full variable domain (outside the CDR3, taken from reference TRBV2 and TRBJ2-5): EPEVTQTPSHQVTQMGQEVILRCVPISNHLYFYWYRQILGQKVEFLVSFYNNEISEKSEIFDDQFSVERPDGSNFTLKIRSTKLEDSAMYFCASKDGEETQYFGPGTRLLVL.

The CDR3 region is CASSRSGETHNEQFF. The CDR3 DNA follows: TGCGCCAGCAGCCGGAGCGGGGAAACACACAATGAGCAGTTCTTC. This chain connects TRBV4-1 to TRBJ2-1; the match to TRBD2 covers 7 bases. Germline-derived CDR1 and CDR2 are MGHRA and YSYEKL. J was trimmed by 5 bases and V by 4 bases; bases with no gene match: 8. The CDR3 has 15 residues.

This clone was recorded once. The chain employs TRBV5-4 and TRBJ2-2; D may be TRBD2 (5 bases). The germline V and J ends were trimmed by 7 bases and 0 bases, with 13 bases remaining between them. The CDR3 totals 15 residues. The germline V gene has CDR1 SGHNT and CDR2 YYREEE (reference sequence). The CDR3 reads CASGPAEANTGELFF. CDR3 nucleotide sequence: TGTGCCAGCGGCCCTGCGGAGGCGAACACCGGGGAGCTGTTTTTT.

The chain has TRBV10-2 and TRBJ1-3, with D unclear. The germline V gene encodes CDR1 WSHSY and CDR2 SAAADI. The CDR3 is 16 amino acids. The V gene lost 4 bases and the J gene lost 2 bases, with 15 bases spanning the gap. The CDR3 loop is CASSGSHSVAGNTIYF. The CDR3, as DNA: TGCGCCAGCAGTGGGAGCCACTCGGTAGCTGGAAACACCATATATTTT.

The chain employs TRBV4-2 and TRBJ1-2; D is possibly TRBD1 (5 bases). Germline lookup yields CDR1 LGHNA and CDR2 YNFKEQ. This CDR3 region has 15 residues. Trimming shortened V by 4 bases and J by 5 bases, and 17 bases separated the two germline ends. The CDR3 is CASSPGGGPYYGYTF. The CDR3, as DNA: TGTGCCAGCAGCCCGGGGGGAGGGCCCTATTATGGCTACACCTTC.

The chain couples TRBV6-5 to TRBJ2-1; 7 positions match TRBD2. This CDR3 is 16 amino acids long. Trimming removed 0 bases from V and 6 bases from J; junction bases left unmatched: 8. Germline CDR1 is MNHEY and CDR2 is SVGAGI. The DNA for the CDR3 is TGTGCCAGCAGTTACTCGAGACAGCGGGGCTTCAATGAGCAGTTCTTC. Translation gives CASSYSRQRGFNEQFF.

The chain employs TRBV30 and TRBJ1-2; 9 positions agree with TRBD1. Germline V gene lookup returns CDR1 GTSNPN and CDR2 SVGIG (reference sequence). CDR3 length: 13 residues. V dropped 2 bases and J dropped 3; count of bases not matched to a gene: 1. CDR3 protein: CAWSTGGDYGYTF. The CDR3 DNA follows: TGTGCCTGGAGTACAGGGGGCGACTATGGCTACACCTTC.

The rearrangement links TRBV9 to TRBJ2-7, with a possible D match to TRBD2 (6 bases). In germline, CDR1 is SGDLS, CDR2 YYNGEE. The CDR3 is made up of 14 amino acids. V was trimmed by 2 bases and J by 3 bases, leaving 12 bases between them. The CDR3 is CASSVGTGLYEQYF. The CDR3 DNA reads TGTGCCAGCAGCGTGGGAACGGGACTCTACGAGCAGTACTTC.

V gene TRBV7-9 combines with J gene TRBJ1-1, with a weak D call TRBD1 (6 bases). V was trimmed by 2 bases and J by 11 bases, leaving 9 bases between them. Germline CDR1 SEHNR, CDR2 FQNEAQ (reference sequence). The CDR3 spans 11 residues. CDR3 bases: TGTGCCAGCAGCTTAACAGGGTTCGCTTTCTTT. This codes for CASSLTGFAFF.

The rearrangement links TRBV7-8 to TRBJ2-1; 8 bases align to TRBD1. The CDR3 length is 13 residues. The trim removed 7 bases at V and 7 bases at J, leaving 6 bases unmatched. CDR1 is SGHVS and CDR2 is FQNEAQ in the germline V gene. DNA for the CDR3: TGTGCCAGCACCCAACAGGGGGAGAATGAGCAGTTCTTC. Its protein product is CASTQQGENEQFF.

DNA of the CDR3: TGTGCCAGTAGTATAGTAGGCACAGATACGCAGTATTTT. Translation: CASSIVGTDTQYF. This sequence joins TRBV19 and TRBJ2-3, with D hard to call. Germline values: CDR1 LNHDA, CDR2 SQIVND (reference sequence). CDR3 length: 13 amino acids. V shed 1 base and J shed 1 base, with 3 bases lying between them.

The CDR3 loop reads CASSMEEFNQPQHF. The DNA of the CDR3 is TGTGCCAGTAGTATGGAGGAGTTCAATCAGCCCCAGCATTTT. V and J are TRBV19 and TRBJ1-5; no definite D call. The CDR3 spans 14 residues. CDR1 is LNHDA and CDR2 is SQIVND in the germline V gene (reference sequence). V was pared by 3 bases and J by 3 bases, with 9 bases between.

The V gene is TRBV28, the J gene TRBJ1-1, with D uncertain. The CDR3 is made up of 14 amino acids. Per the germline V gene, CDR1 is MDHEN and CDR2 is SYDVKM. Trimming removed 8 bases at V and 4 bases at J, with 17 bases between. The CDR3 spells CASRIPSFSTEAFF. Written as DNA, the CDR3 is TGTGCCAGCCGAATCCCATCCTTTAGCACTGAAGCTTTCTTT.

This clone was picked up a small number of times. This sequence joins TRBV6-5 and TRBJ1-1, with D maybe TRBD1 (5 bases). Trimming removed 6 bases from V and 2 bases from J, with 13 bases in between. Germline CDR1 reads MNHEY; CDR2 reads SVGAGI. The CDR3 has 14 amino acids. Here the CDR3 reads CASSVYGTNTEAFF. The CDR3 nucleotides are TGTGCCAGCAGCGTATACGGGACTAACACTGAAGCTTTCTTT.

The chain joins TRBV13 to TRBJ2-2; 7 positions match TRBD1. Unmatched junction bases numbered 8, after V lost 6 bases and J lost 4 bases. Germline loops: CDR1 PRHDT, CDR2 FYEKMQ (reference sequence). This CDR3 contains 15 residues. In nucleotides, the CDR3 is TGTGCCAGCAGTTACCGGGACAGATTCACCGGGGAGCTGTTTTTT. Its translation is CASSYRDRFTGELFF.

For the CDR3, the DNA is TGCGCCAGCAGCCAAGGTTCCCGGCTAGCGGCCTCCTACGAGCAGTACTTC. Protein product: CASSQGSRLAASYEQYF. V and J are TRBV4-3 and TRBJ2-7; TRBD2 agrees at 7 bases. Trimming at V came to 1 base and at J to 0 bases, leaving 9 bases not matched to a gene. The germline CDR1 and CDR2 sequences are LGHNA and YSLEER. CDR3 length equals 17 residues.